This passage covers 24 T cell receptor beta chains from one sample sequenced in a study of T-cell reconstitution after alpha-beta-depleted transplantation in children. As it was prepared, the TCRbeta library received unique molecular identifiers. TCRdb ran MiXCR on the PCR reads and lists one entry per CDR3 protein. The profile shows about 120,000 distinct CDR3 sequences, 23% of them singletons. The specimen comprised PBMCs, mostly from graft donor cells, sampled 180 days after TCRalphabeta/CD19-depleted stem cell transplant. The receptor source for this set is a male patient between 2 and 9 years old who had a stem cell transplant for chronic granulomatous disease, so the T cells may come from the graft donor.

The chain uses TRBV27 and TRBJ1-2; maybe TRBD1 (5 bases). Germline CDR1 reads MNHEY; CDR2 reads SMNVEV (reference sequence). V lost 4 bases to trimming and J lost 0 bases, with 15 bases between them. The CDR3 spans 16 residues. DNA for the CDR3: TGTGCCAGCAGTTCTATCCAAGTGGGGGCTAACTATGGCTACACCTTC. Protein: CASSSIQVGANYGYTF.

This clonotype showed up just a few times. The chain links TRBV15 to TRBJ2-7; D is perhaps TRBD1 (6 bases). The CDR3 contains 15 residues. The V and J ends lost 1 base and 5 bases respectively, with 15 bases between them. The germline V gene encodes CDR1 LNHNV and CDR2 YYDKDF (reference sequence). CDR3 protein: CATSRARAGANEQYF. DNA for the CDR3: TGTGCCACCAGCAGAGCGAGGGCAGGGGCGAACGAGCAGTACTTC.

This clonotype was found many times. The chain uses TRBV20-1 and TRBJ1-1, with D maybe TRBD1 (5 bases). Trimming removed 4 bases at V and 5 bases at J, with 14 bases between. Germline V gene sequence: CDR1 DFQATT, CDR2 SNEGSKA (reference sequence). The CDR3 extends over 13 amino acids. The CDR3, as DNA: TGCAGTGCTATGGGAGAGGGGAGGACTGAAGCTTTCTTT. It specifies CSAMGEGRTEAFF.

The chain has TRBV20-1 and TRBJ2-7; 9 nucleotides agree with TRBD2. The germline V gene has CDR1 DFQATT and CDR2 SNEGSKA (reference sequence). The CDR3 is 13 residues long. With V trimmed by 8 bases and J by 0 bases, 5 bases remained unmatched. The CDR3 DNA sequence: TGCAGTACAAGAGCGGGAGGCTCCTACGAGCAGTACTTC. It translates to CSTRAGGSYEQYF.

This clonotype was counted a few times. The V call is TRBV20-1, the J call TRBJ2-7, with D possibly matching TRBD1 (6 bases). V was pared by 0 bases and J by 3 bases, with 12 bases between. Germline CDR1 and CDR2: DFQATT and SNEGSKA (reference sequence). CDR3 length equals 14 residues. The CDR3 is CSAREQGGLYEQYF. In nucleotides, the CDR3 is TGCAGTGCTAGAGAACAGGGTGGCCTCTACGAGCAGTACTTC.

This clonotype appeared many times. The J gene is TRBJ2-1, the V gene TRBV7-2; no firm D call. Trimming shortened V by 0 bases and J by 8 bases, and 5 bases separated the two germline ends. The CDR3 sequence is 12 residues long. Germline assignment: CDR1 SGHTA and CDR2 FQGNSA. The CDR3 spells CASSLANHEQFF. CDR3 sequence (DNA): TGTGCCAGCAGCTTAGCGAACCATGAGCAGTTCTTC.

The chain recombines TRBV4-2 with TRBJ2-7; D might be TRBD1 (6 bases). Germline V gene sequence: CDR1 LGHNA, CDR2 YNFKEQ. The CDR3 extends over 12 amino acids. Trimming removed 3 bases at V and 5 bases at J, with 8 bases between. DNA for the CDR3: TGTGCCAGCAGCCACCGGGACAACGAGCAGTACTTC. This codes for CASSHRDNEQYF.

The J gene is TRBJ2-1, the V gene TRBV12-3 or TRBV12-4; D is possibly TRBD2 (5 bases). V lost 2 bases and J 12 bases, leaving 14 bases between the germline ends. This CDR3 has 13 residues. DNA of the CDR3: TGTGCCAGCAGTTTAAACGGTCAGGCGGGGCAGTTCTTC. Protein sequence: CASSLNGQAGQFF.

The chain links TRBV2 to TRBJ2-5, with 7 bases that match TRBD2. The CDR3 consists of 14 residues. Germline trimming cut 7 bases from V and 5 bases from J; bases unmatched to any gene: 10. CDR1 is SNHLY, CDR2 FYNNEI, per germline. CDR3 coding DNA: TGTGCCAGCATTTGGCGGGAGAATGAGGAGACCCAGTACTTC. Protein product: CASIWRENEETQYF.

There are a few counts of this clonotype. The chain combines TRBV27 with TRBJ2-3; 7 nucleotides match TRBD2. Germline V gene data show CDR1 as MNHEY and CDR2 as SMNVEV (reference sequence). There are 17 residues in the CDR3. V lost 3 bases, J lost 2 bases, and 11 bases stayed unmatched. This chain's CDR3 is CASSFLTTSRSTDTQYF. CDR3 sequence (DNA): TGTGCCAGCAGTTTCCTCACGACTAGCAGGTCCACAGATACGCAGTATTTT.

The chain carries TRBV27 and TRBJ2-7; TRBD2 aligns across 7 bases. The CDR3 covers 16 residues. Looked up from germline, CDR1 is MNHEY and CDR2 is SMNVEV (reference sequence). The ends lost 2 bases at V and 4 bases at J; junction bases unmatched: 11. The CDR3: CASSLGSTARGYEQYF. The CDR3 nucleotides read TGTGCCAGCAGTTTAGGGTCGACTGCGCGGGGGTACGAGCAGTACTTC.

This clonotype occurred many times. The chain uses TRBV12-3 or TRBV12-4 and TRBJ1-5; D might be TRBD1 (5 bases). This CDR3 has 17 amino acids. The V and J ends lost 1 base and 4 bases respectively, with 17 bases between them. CDR3 amino acids: CASSLEMSQGFNQPQHF. Here the CDR3 DNA reads TGTGCCAGCAGTTTAGAAATGAGTCAGGGTTTTAATCAGCCCCAGCATTTT.

In this sample, this clonotype turned up many times. The rearrangement uses TRBV9 and TRBJ2-5; the match to TRBD2 covers 12 bases. The CDR3 contains 16 residues. Germline-derived CDR1 and CDR2 are SGDLS and YYNGEE. The junction had 5 bases not matched to a gene; V was cut back by 0 bases and J by 5 bases. The CDR3 protein is CASSVGLAGVEETQYF. The CDR3 DNA is TGTGCCAGCAGCGTAGGACTAGCGGGAGTGGAGGAGACCCAGTACTTC.

This clonotype was picked up many times. The rearrangement joins TRBV20-1 to TRBJ1-5; maybe TRBD1 (5 bases). V was shortened by 1 base and J by 0 bases, with 10 bases between the two germline ends. The CDR3 runs to 15 residues. Germline CDR1 is DFQATT and CDR2 is SNEGSKA (reference sequence). In nucleotides, the CDR3 is TGCAGTGCTAGAGGGGGGGGGTATAGCAATCAGCCCCAGCATTTT. Translation gives CSARGGGYSNQPQHF.

The chain uses TRBV7-2 and TRBJ1-6; D is possibly TRBD1 (6 bases). This CDR3 contains 12 residues. CDR1 SGHTA and CDR2 FQGNSA come from the germline V gene. Deletions cut 5 bases from V and 10 bases from J, with 9 bases between. The CDR3 reads CASSHRDSPLHF. In DNA, the CDR3 is TGTGCCAGCAGCCACAGGGACTCACCCCTCCACTTT.

The chain links TRBV12-3 or TRBV12-4 to TRBJ1-5; D is perhaps TRBD1 (5 bases). V gave up 1 base and J gave up 2 bases, with 18 bases separating them. The CDR3 is 18 amino acids. Here the CDR3 reads CASSLGGAANYGNQPQHF. The CDR3 DNA sequence: TGTGCCAGCAGTTTAGGAGGGGCGGCAAACTATGGCAATCAGCCCCAGCATTTT.

The genes are TRBV7-9 and TRBJ1-4, with D unclear. The CDR3 extends over 14 amino acids. The germline V and J ends were trimmed by 4 bases and 10 bases, with 16 bases remaining between them. Germline V gene data show CDR1 as SEHNR and CDR2 as FQNEAQ (reference sequence). For the CDR3, the DNA is TGTGCCAGCAGCTCTTCTACGTCGGGTGGAAAACTGTTTTTT. Translation: CASSSSTSGGKLFF. Drawing the rest from reference TRBV7-9 and TRBJ1-4, the complete variable domain is DTGVSQNPRHKITKRGQNVTFRCDPISEHNRLYWYRQTLGQGPEFLTYFQNEAQLEKSRLLSDRFSAERPKGSFSTLEIQRTEQGDSAMYLCASSSSTSGGKLFFGSGTQLSVL.

This chain connects TRBV12-3 or TRBV12-4 to TRBJ2-3; D ambiguous. Trimming pared 4 bases from V and 5 bases from J, leaving 10 bases between. This CDR3 has 13 residues. CDR3 in amino acids: CASSSPLLDTQYF. In DNA, the CDR3 is TGTGCCAGCAGTTCCCCCCTCCTAGATACGCAGTATTTT.

Concerning this clonotype itself: The junction does not match germline at one end; this may be a read error. The rearrangement uses TRBV12-3 or TRBV12-4 and TRBJ1-5, with D maybe TRBD1 (6 bases). The CDR3 has 14 amino acids. CDR3 bases: TGTGCCAGCAGTTTACCGGACAGCAATCAGCCCCAGCATTTC. Its protein product is CASSLPDSNQPQHF.

This clonotype has at least ten counts. This chain uses TRBV20-1 with TRBJ1-4, with D possibly being TRBD1 (6 bases). The V end was cut by 3 bases, the J end by 8 bases, with 16 bases between. Germline-derived CDR1 and CDR2 are DFQATT and SNEGSKA (reference sequence). This CDR3 region has 14 residues. The CDR3 protein is CSASVGQTEEKLFF. The CDR3 DNA reads TGCAGTGCTAGTGTTGGACAGACCGAAGAAAAACTGTTTTTT.

This clonotype appeared many times. This chain links TRBV20-1 with TRBJ2-7; tentative D call: TRBD2 (5 bases). The ends were cut back, 1 base at V and 3 bases at J, with 16 bases in the middle. CDR3 size: 15 residues. The V gene's germline CDR1 is DFQATT and CDR2 SNEGSKA (reference sequence). The CDR3 DNA sequence: TGCAGTGCTAGAGCTGGGGAACTAGATTACTACGAGCAGTACTTC. Its translation: CSARAGELDYYEQYF.

This chain links TRBV5-1 with TRBJ1-2; 8 bases map to TRBD1. The germline V gene encodes CDR1 SGHRS and CDR2 YFSETQ. This CDR3 has 14 residues. V gave up 6 bases and J gave up 3 bases; unmatched junction bases: 7. The CDR3 DNA reads as TGCGCCAGCAACTTTGGACAGGGTGACTATGGCTACACCTTC. Its translation is CASNFGQGDYGYTF.

This clonotype has at least ten counts. The rearrangement links TRBV10-3 to TRBJ2-5, with 8 bases lining up with TRBD2. CDR3 length: 13 amino acids. CDR1 ENHRY and CDR2 SYGVKD come from the germline V gene. Trimming took 10 bases from V and 2 from J; bases not matched to a gene: 6. The DNA for the CDR3 is TGTGCCACCCAAGCGGGGGTACAAGAGACCCAGTACTTC. This translates into CATQAGVQETQYF.

This clonotype was seen only a few times. The chain uses TRBV7-9 and TRBJ2-1; 10 bases match TRBD2. The ends lost 5 bases at V and 3 bases at J; junction bases unmatched: 4. The germline gives CDR1 SEHNR, CDR2 FQNEAQ (reference sequence). This CDR3 has 15 amino acids. The CDR3 sequence is CASSRGLADYNEQFF. CDR3 coding DNA: TGTGCCAGCAGCCGTGGACTAGCGGACTACAATGAGCAGTTCTTC.